This paragraph reports one T cell receptor beta chain. As yet, its antigen is unknown. This sample is drawn from a study of shared clonotypes between healthy human individuals. Looked up from germline, CDR1 is MNHEY and CDR2 is SMNVEV (reference sequence). V lost 2 bases and J lost 6, with 20 bases in between. This CDR3 region has 17 residues. This table comes from immunoSEQ multiplex PCR, and its TCRdb copy is limited to in-frame clones, with some not included. The sample includes more than 90,000 clones, under 70% seen only once; the top ten take 45% to 50%. Study results and limitations: Naive subsets generally exceeded memory subsets in estimated richness.

Sequencing was performed on memory CD8+ T cells sorted from blood. Subset given: CD45RO+ cells pooled with CCR7-negative TemRA cells. The source of this sequence is a man under 40 in good health. This sequence joins TRBV27 and TRBJ2-1, with D possibly called TRBD1 or TRBD2 (5 bases each). Written as DNA, the CDR3 is TGTGCCAGCAGTTTAATTGGGACCGTTCCCCCCCTCAATGAGCAGTTCTTC. Amino acid sequence: CASSLIGTVPPLNEQFF.